This T cell receptor beta chain derives from a study of metastatic and nonmetastatic thyroid tumors (dated by TCRdb to 2018 to 2021). Background for the entire study: The researchers compared repertoires between peripheral blood samples and tumor or nodule tissue samples from patients with malignant or benign thyroid disease. General conclusions and limits of the study: TCR beta diversity was reported as significantly higher in malignant tumors than in benign nodules, in both blood and tumor samples.

Preparation of the library involved PCR. Reads for this sample came from an Illumina HiSeq 4000. The TCR beta-chain CDR3 region of each patient was profiled by high-throughput sequencing. Regarding the original processing steps: Drawing on CDR3 differences between clinicopathological groups, the researchers built a classifier meant to tell apart patients with distant-metastatic papillary thyroid cancer. The Shannon index was used to measure repertoire diversity, and the Morisita-Horn index was used to measure how similar tumor and blood repertoires were. TCRdb reprocessing: public reads trimmed at Q25 with fastp, clones called with MiXCR, in-frame beta chains kept. These V and J calls rely on TCRdb rather than the paper's analysis. This sample is represented by about 33,000 clones; about a sixth of them were singletons. Jointly, the top ten make up approximately 4.8% of the sample. Before undergoing thyroid surgery, none of the patients had been given any kind of treatment. Using T-cell receptor beta sequencing, the researchers looked back retrospectively at clinical samples from patients, gathered between about 2012 and 2018.

Remarks on this clone: Its antigen has not been determined. No quality values exist for individual bases; no much larger clone is one base distant.

Including the terminal cysteine and phenylalanine, the CDR3 comprises 15 residues. Only the CDR3 DNA stays, 45 bases, in frame from base 1. Here V drops 4 bases and J drops 5 bases, and the junction holds 10 bases not matched to any gene. Sequences SGDLS (CDR1) and YYNGEE (CDR2) are obtained from the germline V gene. This receptor was taken from a female donor with papillary thyroid cancer or a benign thyroid nodule (not recorded which). Some clones in this sample may be carry-over from other donors' samples. The sample comprised blood. This chain joins TRBV9 to TRBJ1-1, and TRBD1 matches 8 of the central bases. This receptor has the CDR3 CASSTNTTGDTEAFF. The DNA sequence reads TGTGCCAGCAGCACAAACACGACAGGGGATACTGAAGCTTTCTTT.